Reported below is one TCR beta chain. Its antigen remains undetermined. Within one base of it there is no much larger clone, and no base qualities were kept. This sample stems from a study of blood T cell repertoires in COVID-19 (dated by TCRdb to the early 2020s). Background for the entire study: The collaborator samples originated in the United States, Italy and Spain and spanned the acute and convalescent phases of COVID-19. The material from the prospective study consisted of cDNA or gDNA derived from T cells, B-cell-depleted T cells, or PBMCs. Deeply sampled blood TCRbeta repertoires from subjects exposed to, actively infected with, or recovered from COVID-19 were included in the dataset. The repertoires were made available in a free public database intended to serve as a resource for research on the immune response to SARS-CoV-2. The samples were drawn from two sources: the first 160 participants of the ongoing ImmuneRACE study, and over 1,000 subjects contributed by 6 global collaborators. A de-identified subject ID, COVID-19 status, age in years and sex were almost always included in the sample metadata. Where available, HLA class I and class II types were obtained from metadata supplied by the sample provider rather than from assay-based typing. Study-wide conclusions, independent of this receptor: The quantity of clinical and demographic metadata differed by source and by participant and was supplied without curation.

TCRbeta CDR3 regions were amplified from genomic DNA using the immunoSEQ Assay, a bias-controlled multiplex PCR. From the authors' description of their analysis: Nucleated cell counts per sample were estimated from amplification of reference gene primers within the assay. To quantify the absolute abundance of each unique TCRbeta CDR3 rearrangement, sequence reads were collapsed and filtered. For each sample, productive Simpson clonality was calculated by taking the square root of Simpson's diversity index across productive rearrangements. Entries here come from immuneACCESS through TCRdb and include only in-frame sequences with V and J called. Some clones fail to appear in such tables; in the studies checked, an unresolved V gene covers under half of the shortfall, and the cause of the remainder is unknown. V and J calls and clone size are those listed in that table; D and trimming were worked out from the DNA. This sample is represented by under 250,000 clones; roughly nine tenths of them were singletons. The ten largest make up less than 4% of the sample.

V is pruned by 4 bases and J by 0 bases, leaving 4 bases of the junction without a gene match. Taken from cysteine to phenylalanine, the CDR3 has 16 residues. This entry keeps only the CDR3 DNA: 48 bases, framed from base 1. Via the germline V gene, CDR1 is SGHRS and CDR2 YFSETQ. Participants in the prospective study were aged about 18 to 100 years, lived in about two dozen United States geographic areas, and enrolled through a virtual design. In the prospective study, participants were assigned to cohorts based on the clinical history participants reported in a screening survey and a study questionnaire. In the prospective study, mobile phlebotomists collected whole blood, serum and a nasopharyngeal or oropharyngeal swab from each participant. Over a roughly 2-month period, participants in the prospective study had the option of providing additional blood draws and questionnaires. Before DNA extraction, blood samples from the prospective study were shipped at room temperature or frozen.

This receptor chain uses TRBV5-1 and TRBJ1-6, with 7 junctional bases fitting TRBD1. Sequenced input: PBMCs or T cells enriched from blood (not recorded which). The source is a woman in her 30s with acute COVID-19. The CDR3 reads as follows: CASSPSGGSYNSPLHF. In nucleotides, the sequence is TGCGCCAGCAGCCCGTCAGGGGGCTCCTATAATTCACCCCTCCACTTT.